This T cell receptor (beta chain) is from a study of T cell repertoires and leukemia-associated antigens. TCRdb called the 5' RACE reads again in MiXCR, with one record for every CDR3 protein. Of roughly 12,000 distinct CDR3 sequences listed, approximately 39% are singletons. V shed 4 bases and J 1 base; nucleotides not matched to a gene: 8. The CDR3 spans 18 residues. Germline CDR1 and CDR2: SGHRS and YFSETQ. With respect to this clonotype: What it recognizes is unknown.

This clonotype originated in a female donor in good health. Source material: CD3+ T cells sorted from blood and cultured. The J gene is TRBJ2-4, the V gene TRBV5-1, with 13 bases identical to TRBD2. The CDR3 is CASSHGLAGDGAKNIQYF. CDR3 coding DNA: TGCGCCAGCAGCCATGGACTAGCGGGAGACGGGGCCAAAAACATTCAGTACTTC.